The 31 T cell receptor beta chains below were found in one sample sequenced in a study of blood T cell repertoires in COVID-19. The repertoire was sequenced with immunoSEQ multiplex PCR; TCRdb's copy has only in-frame clones and lacks some. The table shows about 100,000 clones, with almost 90% occurring only once. Sample: peripheral blood. The origin of the receptors is a human donor in a cohort sampled during active COVID-19.

The chain couples TRBV30 to TRBJ1-2; D possibly corresponds to TRBD1 (5 bases). The CDR3 has 15 amino acids. V lost 0 bases to trimming and J lost 4 bases, with 15 bases between them. The V gene's germline CDR1 is GTSNPN and CDR2 SVGIG (reference sequence). This CDR3 reads CAWSVRLGASYGYTF. DNA of the CDR3: TGTGCCTGGAGTGTACGTTTAGGGGCCAGCTATGGCTACACCTTC.

J is TRBJ2-1 and V is TRBV5-8; 7 positions match TRBD1. CDR1 and CDR2 from the germline V gene are SGHTS and YDEGEE. The CDR3 is 16 residues long. V was clipped by 5 bases and J by 0 bases; unmatched bases: 8. Written as DNA, the CDR3 is TGTGCCAGCAGACGACAGGGCCCCAGCTCCTACAATGAGCAGTTCTTC. Translated, it gives CASRRQGPSSYNEQFF.

Notes on this clone: One end of the junction does not line up with germline, which may come from a read error. The chain employs TRBV7-7 and TRBJ2-3; D perhaps matches TRBD2 (5 bases). From germline, CDR1 is SSHAT and CDR2 FNYEAQ (reference sequence). The CDR3 length is 14 residues. The CDR3 nucleotides read TGTGCTAGCAGCCGCTCCGGGGGCACAGATACGCAGTATTTT. Residues: CASSRSGGTDTQYF.

The chain carries TRBV2 and TRBJ2-5, with 10 bases fitting TRBD2. Germline lookup yields CDR1 SNHLY and CDR2 FYNNEI. V lost 9 bases to trimming and J lost 1 base; unmatched junction nucleotides: 5. This CDR3 is built from 14 residues. CDR3: CASSGRNSQETQYF. CDR3 nucleotides: TGTGCCAGTAGCGGGAGGAATTCCCAAGAGACCCAGTACTTC.

The rearrangement uses TRBV9 and TRBJ1-1, with TRBD1 as a possible D gene (5 bases). The germline V and J ends were trimmed by 0 bases and 0 bases, with 9 bases remaining between them. This CDR3 region has 15 residues. CDR1 and CDR2 from the germline V gene are SGDLS and YYNGEE. CDR3 in DNA: TGTGCCAGCAGCGTAGCTAACAGGATGAACACTGAAGCTTTCTTT. Amino acid sequence: CASSVANRMNTEAFF.

V gene TRBV24-1 combines with J gene TRBJ2-3; the match to TRBD2 covers 7 bases. The V gene end was trimmed by 2 bases and the J gene end by 1 base; junction bases not matched to a gene: 5. Germline V gene lookup returns CDR1 KGHDR and CDR2 SFDVKD. This CDR3 contains 16 residues. The CDR3 here is CATSDYAGVGTDTQYF. The CDR3 DNA sequence: TGTGCCACCAGTGATTACGCGGGAGTGGGCACAGATACGCAGTATTTT.

The chain couples TRBV29-1 to TRBJ1-4; 9 bases are shared with TRBD1. The germline V gene has CDR1 SQVTM and CDR2 ANQGSEA. This CDR3 comprises 13 residues. The junction had 2 bases not matched to a gene; V was cut back by 4 bases and J by 5 bases. CDR3 loop: CSVGGQGNEKLFF. CDR3 bases: TGCAGCGTTGGAGGACAGGGGAATGAAAAACTGTTTTTT.

This rearrangement joins TRBV7-2 to TRBJ1-1; possible D gene TRBD1, 6 bases. This CDR3 spans 16 amino acids. CDR1 SGHTA and CDR2 FQGNSA come from the germline V gene. The germline V and J ends were trimmed by 1 base and 5 bases, with 17 bases remaining between them. CDR3: CASSLGSSGRGTEAFF. The CDR3 DNA reads TGTGCCAGCAGCTTAGGTTCTAGTGGCAGGGGAACTGAAGCTTTCTTT.

The rearrangement links TRBV27 to TRBJ2-5; TRBD2 aligns across 7 bases. The trim removed 1 base at V and 5 bases at J, leaving 10 bases unmatched. This CDR3 region has 16 residues. Germline assignment: CDR1 MNHEY and CDR2 SMNVEV (reference sequence). CDR3 in amino acids: CASSLFAGEWRETQYF. The CDR3 coding sequence is TGTGCCAGCAGTTTATTTGCGGGAGAATGGAGGGAGACCCAGTACTTC.

The chain is built from TRBV18 and TRBJ2-3; TRBD1 matches at 7 bases. V was pared by 1 base and J by 4 bases, with 5 bases of the junction left unmatched. CDR3 length: 15 amino acids. The germline gives CDR1 KGHSH, CDR2 LQKENI. For the CDR3, the DNA is TGTGCCAGCTCACCACGACAGGGTAGGGCAGATACGCAGTATTTT. Its translation is CASSPRQGRADTQYF.

This sequence joins TRBV27 and TRBJ1-3; D is undetermined. The length of the CDR3 is 14 residues. V was clipped by 0 bases and J by 3 bases, with 6 bases between them. Looked up from germline, CDR1 is MNHEY and CDR2 is SMNVEV (reference sequence). For the CDR3, the DNA is TGTGCCAGCAGTTTATCCCACGGTGGAAACACCATATATTTT. Translating gives CASSLSHGGNTIYF.

The chain carries TRBV7-9 and TRBJ2-5, with D maybe TRBD1 (5 bases). Germline V CDR1 and CDR2: SEHNR, FQNEAQ (reference sequence). V was shortened by 3 bases and J by 5 bases, with 16 bases between the two germline ends. The CDR3 consists of 15 residues. CDR3 sequence: CASSLRTKLGETQYF. The CDR3 DNA reads TGTGCCAGCAGCTTGAGGACAAAACTGGGGGAGACCCAGTACTTC.

The rearrangement joins TRBV25-1 to TRBJ2-7; D perhaps matches TRBD2 (6 bases). The germline V gene encodes CDR1 MGHDK and CDR2 SYGVNS. V was pared by 6 bases and J by 5 bases, with 20 bases between. The CDR3 runs 15 residues. CDR3: CASRAWGGIAHEQYF. The CDR3 nucleotides read TGTGCCAGCAGAGCCTGGGGCGGGATAGCCCACGAGCAGTACTTC.

This chain links TRBV5-5 with TRBJ2-3, with 13 nucleotides matching TRBD2. This CDR3 has 16 amino acids. Trimming cost V 4 bases and J 6 bases; bases outside gene matches: 8. The germline gives CDR1 SGHKS, CDR2 YYEKEE (reference sequence). The CDR3 reads CASSPPTSGRSDTQYF. The CDR3 bases are TGTGCCAGCAGCCCACCGACTAGCGGGAGGTCTGATACGCAGTATTTT.

The V gene is TRBV27, the J gene TRBJ2-1; the D gene is possibly TRBD2 (6 bases). Germline CDR1 is MNHEY and CDR2 is SMNVEV (reference sequence). V gave up 3 bases and J gave up 7 bases, with 16 bases separating them. This CDR3 is 15 amino acids long. The CDR3 coding sequence is TGTGCCAGCAGTTTTTCCGGGAGTCTTGCTAATGAGCAGTTCTTC. Translation gives CASSFSGSLANEQFF.

The chain has TRBV19 and TRBJ1-5; D unclear. V shed 3 bases and J shed 5 bases, with 5 bases lying between them. CDR1 and CDR2 (germline): LNHDA, SQIVND (reference sequence). CDR3 length: 12 amino acids. The CDR3 nucleotides read TGTGCCAGTAGTATCCCATATCAGCCCCAGCATTTT. This sequence encodes CASSIPYQPQHF.

The chain uses TRBV3-1 (or the pseudogene TRBV3-2) and TRBJ2-3; tentatively, D is TRBD2 (6 bases). The V end lost 2 bases, the J end lost 2 bases, and 17 bases lay between the germline ends. Germline CDR1 reads LGHDT; CDR2 reads YNNKEL (reference sequence). The CDR3 loop spans 17 amino acids. Written as DNA, the CDR3 is TGTGCCAGCAGCCAACAAACGACTAGATGGGCCACAGATACGCAGTATTTT. Translated, it gives CASSQQTTRWATDTQYF.

The chain uses TRBV6-5 and TRBJ2-7; 7 positions agree with TRBD1. The V gene's germline CDR1 is MNHEY and CDR2 SVGAGI. The CDR3 runs 15 residues. The trim removed 1 base at V and 4 bases at J, leaving 7 bases unmatched. CDR3 coding DNA: TGTGCCAGCAGTTACTTTTCCGGGACAGCATACGAGCAGTACTTC. As protein: CASSYFSGTAYEQYF.

This clone was counted once. This chain connects TRBV27 to TRBJ1-6; D might be TRBD1 (5 bases). V lost 8 bases and J 4 bases, leaving 9 bases between the germline ends. Looked up from germline, CDR1 is MNHEY and CDR2 is SMNVEV (reference sequence). CDR3 length: 13 amino acids. The CDR3 region is CASGGGYNSPLHF. The CDR3 DNA sequence: TGTGCCAGCGGCGGGGGATATAATTCACCCCTCCACTTT.

This sequence joins TRBV6-2 or TRBV6-3 and TRBJ1-2; a possible D gene is TRBD1 (6 bases). V lost 0 bases, J lost 6 bases, and 14 bases lay in between. This CDR3 comprises 15 residues. The germline CDR1 and CDR2 sequences are MNHEY and SVGEGT. CDR3 bases: TGTGCCAGCAGTTACTCGCCGGGCAGGGGAGATGGCTACACCTTC. It specifies CASSYSPGRGDGYTF.

The genes are TRBV6-2 or TRBV6-3 and TRBJ1-5; a weak D match, TRBD1 (6 bases). CDR1 and CDR2 (germline): MNHEY, SVGEGT. V was trimmed by 0 bases and J by 0 bases, leaving 24 bases between them. CDR3 length: 21 residues. CDR3 DNA sequence: TGTGCCAGCAGTTACTCGATACGCGGGCGAGTTTCAGGGGATAGCAATCAGCCCCAGCATTTT. Its protein is CASSYSIRGRVSGDSNQPQHF.

The rearrangement uses TRBV27 and TRBJ2-1; no firm D call. Germline V gene sequence: CDR1 MNHEY, CDR2 SMNVEV (reference sequence). V gave up 0 bases and J gave up 1 base, with 13 bases separating them. This CDR3 is built from 17 residues. The CDR3 spells CASSLSEISLSYNEQFF. The CDR3 DNA sequence: TGTGCCAGCAGTTTATCGGAGATCTCTTTATCCTACAATGAGCAGTTCTTC.

This clone was counted a few times. The V gene is TRBV2, the J gene TRBJ1-1; D gene uncertain. Germline CDR1 is SNHLY and CDR2 is FYNNEI. The CDR3 covers 13 residues. Trimming cost V 2 bases and J 3 bases, with 7 bases left between them. This CDR3 is CASSELEDTEAFF. As DNA, the CDR3 is TGTGCCAGCAGTGAACTGGAGGACACTGAAGCTTTCTTT.

V is TRBV5-6 and J is TRBJ2-3; 7 nucleotides agree with TRBD1. This CDR3 contains 12 residues. V shed 2 bases and J 9 bases; nucleotides not matched to a gene: 3. The germline V gene encodes CDR1 SGHDT and CDR2 YYEEEE. CDR3 in DNA: TGTGCCAGCAGCTTACAGGGGAACACGCAGTATTTT. It yields the protein CASSLQGNTQYF.

The chain has TRBV11-2 and TRBJ2-7; 13 bases agree with TRBD2. Germline lookup yields CDR1 SGHAT and CDR2 FQNNGV. The CDR3 spans 19 residues. After removal of 1 base from V and 6 bases from J, the junction contained 15 bases not matched to a gene. The CDR3 sequence: CASSLADPGLAGTLSEQYF. The CDR3, as DNA: TGTGCCAGCAGCTTAGCTGACCCGGGACTAGCGGGAACCCTCTCCGAGCAGTACTTC.

The J gene is TRBJ2-2, the V gene TRBV5-6; perhaps TRBD1 as D (5 bases). Germline V lookup: CDR1 SGHDT, CDR2 YYEEEE. Trimming took off 2 bases at V and 5 bases at J, with 10 bases between the two ends. This CDR3 is 14 amino acids long. CDR3 sequence reads: CASSLIQGTGELFF. DNA for the CDR3: TGTGCCAGCAGCTTAATCCAGGGAACCGGGGAGCTGTTTTTT.

The gene calls are TRBV4-3 and TRBJ2-7; 7 bases are shared with TRBD2. Per the germline V gene, CDR1 is LGHNA and CDR2 is YSLEER. The CDR3 is 15 residues long. With V trimmed by 4 bases and J by 2 bases, 8 bases remained unmatched. Here the CDR3 reads CASSPRVAGAYEQYF. For the CDR3, the DNA is TGCGCCAGCAGCCCACGGGTAGCGGGTGCCTACGAGCAGTACTTC.

This chain connects TRBV19 to TRBJ2-7; D is perhaps TRBD1 (5 bases). Germline values: CDR1 LNHDA, CDR2 SQIVND (reference sequence). The V gene lost 1 base and the J gene lost 2 bases, with 12 bases spanning the gap. There are 15 residues in the CDR3. In nucleotides, the CDR3 is TGTGCCAGTAGTATAGCGGCAAGGGGTCCCTACGAGCAGTACTTC. Translating it yields CASSIAARGPYEQYF.

This rearrangement joins TRBV2 to TRBJ2-1; TRBD2 matches 7 bases. V dropped 6 bases and J dropped 4; count of bases not matched to a gene: 6. Germline lookup yields CDR1 SNHLY and CDR2 FYNNEI. This CDR3 has 14 amino acids. CDR3 sequence reads: CASRSGNRYNEQFF. CDR3 DNA sequence: TGTGCCAGCAGGAGCGGGAACAGATACAATGAGCAGTTCTTC.

In this sample, this clone turned up once. The chain has TRBV6-5 and TRBJ2-1; 10 nucleotides line up with TRBD1. Germline loops: CDR1 MNHEY, CDR2 SVGAGI. The V segment lost 7 bases and the J segment 2 bases; nucleotides outside the gene matches: 5. CDR3 length: 15 amino acids. The CDR3 sequence: CASTKGQGAYNEQFF. CDR3 in DNA: TGTGCCAGCACTAAAGGACAGGGGGCCTACAATGAGCAGTTCTTC.

This chain uses TRBV10-2 with TRBJ2-2; TRBD1 matches at 8 bases. Trimming cost V 5 bases and J 3 bases; bases outside gene matches: 2. This CDR3 is 14 amino acids long. CDR1 and CDR2 from the germline V gene are WSHSY and SAAADI. Here the CDR3 DNA reads TGCGCCAGCAGTTACAGGGGGGACACCGGGGAGCTGTTTTTT. Its translation: CASSYRGDTGELFF.